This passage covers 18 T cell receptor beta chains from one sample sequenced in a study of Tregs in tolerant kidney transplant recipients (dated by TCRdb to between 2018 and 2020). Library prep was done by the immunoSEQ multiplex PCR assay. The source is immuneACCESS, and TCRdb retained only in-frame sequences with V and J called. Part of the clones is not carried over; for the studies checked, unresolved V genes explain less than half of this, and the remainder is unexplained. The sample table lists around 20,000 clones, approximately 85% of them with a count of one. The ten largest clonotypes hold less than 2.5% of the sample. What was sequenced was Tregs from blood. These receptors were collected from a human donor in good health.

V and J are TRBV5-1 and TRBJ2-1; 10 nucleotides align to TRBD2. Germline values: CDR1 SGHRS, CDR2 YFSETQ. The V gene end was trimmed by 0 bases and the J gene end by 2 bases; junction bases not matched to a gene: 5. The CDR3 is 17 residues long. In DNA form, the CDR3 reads TGCGCCAGCAGCTTGGCTCTAGCGGGAGCACCCTACAATGAGCAGTTCTTC. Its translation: CASSLALAGAPYNEQFF.

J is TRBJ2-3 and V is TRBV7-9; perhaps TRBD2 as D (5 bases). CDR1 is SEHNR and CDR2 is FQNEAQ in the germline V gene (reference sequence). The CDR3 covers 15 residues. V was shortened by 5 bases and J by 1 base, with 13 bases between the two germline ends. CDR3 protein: CASSPGLRRTDTQYF. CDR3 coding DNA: TGTGCCAGCAGCCCCGGACTCCGCCGCACAGATACGCAGTATTTT.

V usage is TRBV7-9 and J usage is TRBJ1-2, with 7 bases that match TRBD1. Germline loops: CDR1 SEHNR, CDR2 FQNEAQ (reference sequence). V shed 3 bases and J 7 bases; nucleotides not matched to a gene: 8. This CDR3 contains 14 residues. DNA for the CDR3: TGTGCCAGCAGCTTTTTGACAGGGAGCGGTGGCTACACCTTC. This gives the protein CASSFLTGSGGYTF.

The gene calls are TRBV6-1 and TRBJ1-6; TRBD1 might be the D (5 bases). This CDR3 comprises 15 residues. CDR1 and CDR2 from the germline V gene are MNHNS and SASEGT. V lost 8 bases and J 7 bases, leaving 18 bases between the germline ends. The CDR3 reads CASSTRGGGNSPLHF. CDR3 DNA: TGTGCCAGCTCAACTCGGGGGGGAGGGAATTCACCCCTCCACTTT.

DNA for the CDR3: TGTGCAAGTCGCTTAGAAGGCGGGAGATCCTACAATGAGCAGTTCTTC. It is translated as CASRLEGGRSYNEQFF. This chain links TRBV12-2 with TRBJ2-1; the tabulated D call, TRBD2, remains unverified against the DNA. TRBV12-2 is shown as a pseudogene. The CDR3 totals 16 residues.

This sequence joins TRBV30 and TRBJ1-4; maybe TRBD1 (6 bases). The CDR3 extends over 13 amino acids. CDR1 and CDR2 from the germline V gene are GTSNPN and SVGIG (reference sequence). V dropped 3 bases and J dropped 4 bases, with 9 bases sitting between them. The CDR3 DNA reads TGTGCCTGGAGACAGGGCCGTAATGAAAAACTGTTTTTT. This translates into CAWRQGRNEKLFF.

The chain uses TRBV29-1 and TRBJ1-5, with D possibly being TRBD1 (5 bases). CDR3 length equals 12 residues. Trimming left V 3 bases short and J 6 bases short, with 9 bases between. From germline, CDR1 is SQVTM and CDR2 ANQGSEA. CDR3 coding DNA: TGCAGCGTTGACCAGGGCTGTCAGCCCCAGCATTTT. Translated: CSVDQGCQPQHF.

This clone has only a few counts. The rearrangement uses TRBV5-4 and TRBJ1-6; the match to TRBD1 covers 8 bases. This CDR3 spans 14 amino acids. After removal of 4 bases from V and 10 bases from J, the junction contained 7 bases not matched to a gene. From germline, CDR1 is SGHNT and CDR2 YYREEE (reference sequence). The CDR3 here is CASSPDRGESPLHF. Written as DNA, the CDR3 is TGTGCCAGCAGCCCCGACAGGGGAGAATCACCCCTCCACTTT.

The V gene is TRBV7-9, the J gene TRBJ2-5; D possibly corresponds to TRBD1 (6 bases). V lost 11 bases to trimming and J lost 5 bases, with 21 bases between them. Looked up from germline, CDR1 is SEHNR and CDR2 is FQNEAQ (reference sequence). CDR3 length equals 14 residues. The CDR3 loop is CACQNLQQGETQYF. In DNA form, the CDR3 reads TGTGCCTGCCAAAACCTGCAGCAGGGGGAGACCCAGTACTTC.

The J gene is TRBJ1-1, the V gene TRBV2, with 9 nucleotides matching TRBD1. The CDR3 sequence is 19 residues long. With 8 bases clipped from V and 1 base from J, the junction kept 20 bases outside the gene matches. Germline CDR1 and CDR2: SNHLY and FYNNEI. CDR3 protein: CASAPRRRTGDPRNTEAFF. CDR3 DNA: TGTGCCAGCGCTCCAAGAAGGAGGACAGGGGACCCCCGGAACACTGAAGCTTTCTTT.

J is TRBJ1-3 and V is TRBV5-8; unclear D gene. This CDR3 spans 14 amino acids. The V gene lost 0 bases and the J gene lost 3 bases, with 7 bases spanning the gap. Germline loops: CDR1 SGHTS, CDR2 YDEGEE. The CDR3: CASSLEQFGNTIYF. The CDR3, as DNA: TGTGCCAGCAGCTTGGAACAGTTTGGAAACACCATATATTTT.

The CDR3 loop is CASSEGTGSTYEQYF. The CDR3 DNA sequence: TGTGCCAGCAGTGAAGGGACAGGGAGTACCTACGAGCAGTACTTC. The chain joins TRBV2 to TRBJ2-7; 8 bases match TRBD1. CDR3 length: 15 amino acids. The germline V gene encodes CDR1 SNHLY and CDR2 FYNNEI. V shed 1 base, J shed 2 bases, and the junction held 4 bases outside the gene matches. Full variable domain (missing parts from reference TRBV2 and TRBJ2-7): EPEVTQTPSHQVTQMGQEVILRCVPISNHLYFYWYRQILGQKVEFLVSFYNNEISEKSEIFDDQFSVERPDGSNFTLKIRSTKLEDSAMYFCASSEGTGSTYEQYFGPGTRLTVT.

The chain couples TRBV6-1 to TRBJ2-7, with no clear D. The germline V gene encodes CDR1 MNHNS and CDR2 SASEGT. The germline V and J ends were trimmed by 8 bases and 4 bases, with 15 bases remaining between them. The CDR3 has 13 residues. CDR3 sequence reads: CASRGVIEYEQYF. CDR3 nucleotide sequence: TGTGCCAGCCGTGGGGTAATAGAGTACGAGCAGTACTTC.

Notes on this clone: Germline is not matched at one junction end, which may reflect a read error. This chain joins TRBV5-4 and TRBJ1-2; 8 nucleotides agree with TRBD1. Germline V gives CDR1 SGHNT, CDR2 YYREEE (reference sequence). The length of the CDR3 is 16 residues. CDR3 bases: TGTGCCAGCAGATTGGACAGGGCGGGAATCAACTATGGCTACACCTTC. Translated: CASRLDRAGINYGYTF.

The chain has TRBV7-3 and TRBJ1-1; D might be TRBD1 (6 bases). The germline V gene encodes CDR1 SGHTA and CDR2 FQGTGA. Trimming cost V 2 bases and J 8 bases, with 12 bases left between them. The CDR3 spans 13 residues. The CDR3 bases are TGTGCCAGCAGCTTAGGATCCGGGACAGAAGCTTTCTTT. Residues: CASSLGSGTEAFF.

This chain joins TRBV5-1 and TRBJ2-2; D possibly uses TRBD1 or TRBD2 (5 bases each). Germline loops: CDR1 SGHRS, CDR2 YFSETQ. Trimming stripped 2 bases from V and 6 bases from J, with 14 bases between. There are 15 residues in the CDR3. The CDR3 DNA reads TGCGCCAGCAGCTTCATACCCGAGGGGTCCGGGGAGCTGTTTTTT. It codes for CASSFIPEGSGELFF.

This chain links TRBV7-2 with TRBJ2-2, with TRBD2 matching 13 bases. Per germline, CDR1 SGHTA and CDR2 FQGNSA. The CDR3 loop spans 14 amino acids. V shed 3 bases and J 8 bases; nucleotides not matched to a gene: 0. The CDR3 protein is CASSLTSGRGELFF. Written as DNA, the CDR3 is TGTGCCAGCAGCTTGACTAGCGGGAGGGGGGAGCTGTTTTTT. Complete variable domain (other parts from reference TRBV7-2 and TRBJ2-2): GAGVSQSPSNKVTEKGKDVELRCDPISGHTALYWYRQSLGQGLEFLIYFQGNSAPDKSGLPSDRFSAERTGGSVSTLTIQRTQQEDSAVYLCASSLTSGRGELFFGEGSRLTVL.

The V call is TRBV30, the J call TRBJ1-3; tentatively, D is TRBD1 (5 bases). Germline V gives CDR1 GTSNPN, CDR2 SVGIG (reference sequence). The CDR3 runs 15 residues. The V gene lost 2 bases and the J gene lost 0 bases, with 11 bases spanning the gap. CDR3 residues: CAWSRDGRSGNTIYF. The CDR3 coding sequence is TGTGCCTGGAGTAGGGACGGACGCTCTGGAAACACCATATATTTT.